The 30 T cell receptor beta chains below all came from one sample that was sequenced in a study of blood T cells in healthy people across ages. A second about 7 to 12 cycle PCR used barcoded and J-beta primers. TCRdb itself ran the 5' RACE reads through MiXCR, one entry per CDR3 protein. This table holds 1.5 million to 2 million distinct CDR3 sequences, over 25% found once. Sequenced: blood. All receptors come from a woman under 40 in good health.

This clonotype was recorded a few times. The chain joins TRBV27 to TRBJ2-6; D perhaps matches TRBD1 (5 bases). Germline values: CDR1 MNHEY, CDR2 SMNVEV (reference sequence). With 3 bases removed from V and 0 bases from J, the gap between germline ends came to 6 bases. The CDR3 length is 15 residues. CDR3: CASSFRASGANVLTF. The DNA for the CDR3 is TGTGCCAGCAGTTTCAGGGCCTCTGGGGCCAACGTCCTGACTTTC.

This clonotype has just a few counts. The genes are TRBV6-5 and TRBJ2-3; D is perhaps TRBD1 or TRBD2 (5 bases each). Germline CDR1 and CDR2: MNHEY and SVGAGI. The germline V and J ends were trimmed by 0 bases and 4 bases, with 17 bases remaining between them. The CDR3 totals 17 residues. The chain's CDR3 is CASSYSRSGQGPDTQYF. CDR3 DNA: TGTGCCAGCAGTTACTCCCGATCGGGGCAGGGACCAGATACGCAGTATTTT.

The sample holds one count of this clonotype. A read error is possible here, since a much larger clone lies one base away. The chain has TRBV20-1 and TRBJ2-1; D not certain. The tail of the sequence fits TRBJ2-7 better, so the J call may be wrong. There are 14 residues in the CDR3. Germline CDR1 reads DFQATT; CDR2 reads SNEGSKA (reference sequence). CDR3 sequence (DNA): TGCAGTGCTACCCGCGCCAGCTCCTACAATGAGCAGTACTTC. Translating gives CSATRASSYNEQYF.

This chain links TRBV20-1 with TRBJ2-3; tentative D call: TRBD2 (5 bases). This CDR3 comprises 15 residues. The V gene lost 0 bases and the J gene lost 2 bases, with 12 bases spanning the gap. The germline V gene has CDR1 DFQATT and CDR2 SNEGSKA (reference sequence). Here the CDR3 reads CSARDPSGPTDTQYF. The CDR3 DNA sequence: TGCAGTGCTAGAGACCCCAGCGGCCCCACAGATACGCAGTATTTT.

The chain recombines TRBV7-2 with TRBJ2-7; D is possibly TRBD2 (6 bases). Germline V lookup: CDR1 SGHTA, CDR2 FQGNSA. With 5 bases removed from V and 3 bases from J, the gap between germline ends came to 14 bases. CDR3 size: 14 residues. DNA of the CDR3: TGTGCCAGCAGCCGCGGACTACCTCTCTACGAGCAGTACTTC. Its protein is CASSRGLPLYEQYF.

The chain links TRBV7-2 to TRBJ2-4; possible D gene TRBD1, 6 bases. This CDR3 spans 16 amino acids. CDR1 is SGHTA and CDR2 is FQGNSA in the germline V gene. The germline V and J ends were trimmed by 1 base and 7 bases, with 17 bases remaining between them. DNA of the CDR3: TGTGCCAGCAGCTTAGATTTGGGGGCGGGTAAGAACATTCAGTACTTC. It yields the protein CASSLDLGAGKNIQYF.

The CDR3, as DNA: TGTGCCAGCAGCTTCCGTAACGTGGGAGTCTACAATGAGCAGTTCTTC. Translating it yields CASSFRNVGVYNEQFF. The chain carries TRBV7-8 and TRBJ2-1; D is perhaps TRBD2 (5 bases). The germline CDR1 and CDR2 sequences are SGHVS and FQNEAQ. This CDR3 spans 16 amino acids. V was clipped by 3 bases and J by 3 bases, with 15 bases between them.

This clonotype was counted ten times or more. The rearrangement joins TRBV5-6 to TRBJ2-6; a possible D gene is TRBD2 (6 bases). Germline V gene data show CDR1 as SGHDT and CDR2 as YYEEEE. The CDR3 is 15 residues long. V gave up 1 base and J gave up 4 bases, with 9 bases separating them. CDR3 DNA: TGTGCCAGCAGCTTGCGGGGAGGCGGGGCCAACGTCCTGACTTTC. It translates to CASSLRGGGANVLTF. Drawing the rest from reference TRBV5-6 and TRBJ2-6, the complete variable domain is DAGVTQSPTHLIKTRGQQVTLRCSPKSGHDTVSWYQQALGQGPQFIFQYYEEEERQRGNFPDRFSGHQFPNYSSELNVNALLLGDSALYLCASSLRGGGANVLTFGAGSRLTVL.

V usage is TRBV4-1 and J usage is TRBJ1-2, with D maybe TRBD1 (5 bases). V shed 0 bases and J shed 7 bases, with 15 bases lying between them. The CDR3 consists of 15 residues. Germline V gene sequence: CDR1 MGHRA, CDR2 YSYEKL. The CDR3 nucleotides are TGCGCCAGCAGCCAAGATGGGACCTATTTGGGTGGCTACACCTTC. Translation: CASSQDGTYLGGYTF.

The CDR3 DNA reads as TGTGCCAGCGGTCTGAGGGGCGGCTATGGCTACACCTTC. This translates into CASGLRGGYGYTF. This chain links TRBV27 with TRBJ1-2; D is perhaps TRBD1 (5 bases). Trimming cost V 8 bases and J 4 bases, with 14 bases left between them. The germline gives CDR1 MNHEY, CDR2 SMNVEV (reference sequence). The CDR3 runs 13 residues.

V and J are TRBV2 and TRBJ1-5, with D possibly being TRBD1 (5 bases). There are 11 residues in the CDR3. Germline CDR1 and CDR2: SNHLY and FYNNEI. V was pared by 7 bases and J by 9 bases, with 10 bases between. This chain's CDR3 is CASTSQGPQHF. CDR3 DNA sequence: TGTGCCAGCACCAGTCAGGGGCCCCAGCATTTT. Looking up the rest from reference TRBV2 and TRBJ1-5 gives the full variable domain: EPEVTQTPSHQVTQMGQEVILRCVPISNHLYFYWYRQILGQKVEFLVSFYNNEISEKSEIFDDQFSVERPDGSNFTLKIRSTKLEDSAMYFCASTSQGPQHFGDGTRLSIL.

The CDR3 here is CALGDIRSGTQYF. CDR3 nucleotide sequence: TGTGCCCTCGGGGACATTCGGTCCGGTACGCAGTATTTT. The J gene is TRBJ2-3, the V gene TRBV10-3, with D perhaps TRBD1 (6 bases). Per germline, CDR1 ENHRY and CDR2 SYGVKD. V shed 11 bases and J shed 8 bases, with 20 bases lying between them. The CDR3 has 13 amino acids.

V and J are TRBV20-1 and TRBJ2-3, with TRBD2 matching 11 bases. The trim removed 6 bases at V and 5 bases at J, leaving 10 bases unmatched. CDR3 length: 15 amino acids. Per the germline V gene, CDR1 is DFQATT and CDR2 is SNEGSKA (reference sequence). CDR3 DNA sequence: TGCAGTGCCCCTTCACTAGCGGGAGTGGGAGATACGCAGTATTTT. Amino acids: CSAPSLAGVGDTQYF.

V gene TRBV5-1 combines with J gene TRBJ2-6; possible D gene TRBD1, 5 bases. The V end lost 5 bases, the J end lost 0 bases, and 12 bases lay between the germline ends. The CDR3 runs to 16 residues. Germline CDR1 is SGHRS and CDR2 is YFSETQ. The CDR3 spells CASRQASSSGANVLTF. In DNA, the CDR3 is TGCGCCAGCAGACAGGCATCAAGCTCTGGGGCCAACGTCCTGACTTTC. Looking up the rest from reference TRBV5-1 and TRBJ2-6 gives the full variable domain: KAGVTQTPRYLIKTRGQQVTLSCSPISGHRSVSWYQQTPGQGLQFLFEYFSETQRNKGNFPGRFSGRQFSNSRSEMNVSTLELGDSALYLCASRQASSSGANVLTFGAGSRLTVL.

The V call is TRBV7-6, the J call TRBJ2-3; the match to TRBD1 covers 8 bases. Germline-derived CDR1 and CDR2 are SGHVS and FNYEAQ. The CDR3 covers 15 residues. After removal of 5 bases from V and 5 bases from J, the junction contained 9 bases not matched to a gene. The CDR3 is CASSVGTGWGDTQYF. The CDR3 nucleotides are TGTGCCAGCAGCGTCGGGACAGGTTGGGGAGATACGCAGTATTTT.

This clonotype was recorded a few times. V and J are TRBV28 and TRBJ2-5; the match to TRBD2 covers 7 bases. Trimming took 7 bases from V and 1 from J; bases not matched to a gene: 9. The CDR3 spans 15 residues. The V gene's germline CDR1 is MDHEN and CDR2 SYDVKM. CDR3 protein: CASTRTAGTQETQYF. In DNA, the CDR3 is TGTGCCAGCACACGCACAGCGGGGACCCAAGAGACCCAGTACTTC.

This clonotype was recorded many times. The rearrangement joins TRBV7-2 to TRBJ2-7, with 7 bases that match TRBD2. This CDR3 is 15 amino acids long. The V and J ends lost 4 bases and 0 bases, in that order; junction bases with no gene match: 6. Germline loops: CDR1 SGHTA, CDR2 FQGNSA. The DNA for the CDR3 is TGTGCCAGCAGCTCCAGCGGGATCCTCTCCTACGAGCAGTACTTC. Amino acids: CASSSSGILSYEQYF.

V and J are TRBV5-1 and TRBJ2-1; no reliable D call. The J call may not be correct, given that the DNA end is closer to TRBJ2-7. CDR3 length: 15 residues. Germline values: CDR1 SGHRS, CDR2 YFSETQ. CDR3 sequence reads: CASRMGSPPYNEQYF. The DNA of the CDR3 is TGCGCCAGCAGGATGGGTTCTCCCCCTTACAATGAGCAGTACTTC.

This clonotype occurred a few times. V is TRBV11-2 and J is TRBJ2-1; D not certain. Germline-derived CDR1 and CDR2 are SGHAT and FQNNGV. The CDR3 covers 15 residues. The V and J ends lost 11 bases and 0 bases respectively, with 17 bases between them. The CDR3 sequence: CAGNERWSSYNEQFF. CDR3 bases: TGTGCCGGCAACGAACGGTGGTCCTCCTACAATGAGCAGTTCTTC.

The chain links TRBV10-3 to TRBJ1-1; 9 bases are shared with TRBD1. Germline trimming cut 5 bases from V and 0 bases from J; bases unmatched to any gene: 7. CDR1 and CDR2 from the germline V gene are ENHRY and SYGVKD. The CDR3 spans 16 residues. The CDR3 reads CAISPGQGSMNTEAFF. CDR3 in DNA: TGTGCCATCAGTCCGGGACAGGGCTCCATGAACACTGAAGCTTTCTTT.

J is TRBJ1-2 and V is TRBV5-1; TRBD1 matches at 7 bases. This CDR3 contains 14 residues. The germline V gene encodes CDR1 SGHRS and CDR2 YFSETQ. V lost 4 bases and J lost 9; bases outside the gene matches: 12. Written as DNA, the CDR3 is TGCGCCAGCAGCCTGGACAGGCCTAGGGGTAGCTACACCTTC. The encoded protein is CASSLDRPRGSYTF.

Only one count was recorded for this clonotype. CDR3 bases: TGTGCCAGCAGCTGGGCGACAAACGAGCAGTACTTC. Encoded protein: CASSWATNEQYF. This sequence joins TRBV5-5 and TRBJ2-4; D unresolved. TRBJ2-7 explains the end of the DNA better; the J call may be wrong. CDR1 is SGHKS, CDR2 YYEKEE, per germline (reference sequence). CDR3 length: 12 residues.

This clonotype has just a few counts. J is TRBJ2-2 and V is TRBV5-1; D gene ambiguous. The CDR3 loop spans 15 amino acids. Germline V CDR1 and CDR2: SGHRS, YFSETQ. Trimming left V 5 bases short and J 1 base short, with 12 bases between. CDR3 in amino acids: CASSFVVQNTGELFF. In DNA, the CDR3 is TGCGCCAGCAGTTTTGTAGTGCAGAACACCGGGGAGCTGTTTTTT.

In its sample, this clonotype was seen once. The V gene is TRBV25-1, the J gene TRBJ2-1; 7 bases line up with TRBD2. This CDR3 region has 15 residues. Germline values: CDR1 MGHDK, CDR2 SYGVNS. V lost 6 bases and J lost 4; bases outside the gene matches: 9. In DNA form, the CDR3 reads TGTGCCAGCAGCCTGACTAGCCCCACTTACAATGAGCAGTTCTTC. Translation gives CASSLTSPTYNEQFF.

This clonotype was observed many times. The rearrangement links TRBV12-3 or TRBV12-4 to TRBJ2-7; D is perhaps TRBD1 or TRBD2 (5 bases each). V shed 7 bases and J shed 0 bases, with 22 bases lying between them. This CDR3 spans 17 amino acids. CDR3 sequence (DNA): TGTGCCAGCATAGGGGACGTAGGTGGGGAGAGCTCCTACGAGCAGTACTTC. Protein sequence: CASIGDVGGESSYEQYF.

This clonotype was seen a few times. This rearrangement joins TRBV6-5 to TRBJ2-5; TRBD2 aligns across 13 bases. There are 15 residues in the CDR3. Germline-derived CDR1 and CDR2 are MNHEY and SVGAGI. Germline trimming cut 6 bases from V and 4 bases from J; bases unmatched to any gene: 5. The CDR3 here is CASRKLAGGGETQYF. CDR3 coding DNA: TGTGCCAGCAGGAAACTAGCGGGGGGGGGAGAGACCCAGTACTTC.

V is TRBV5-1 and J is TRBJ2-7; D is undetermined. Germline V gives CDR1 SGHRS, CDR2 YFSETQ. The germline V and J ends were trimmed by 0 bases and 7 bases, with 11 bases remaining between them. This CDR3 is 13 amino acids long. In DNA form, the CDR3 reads TGCGCCAGCAGCTTGGACCCTAGAAATGAGCAGTACTTC. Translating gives CASSLDPRNEQYF.

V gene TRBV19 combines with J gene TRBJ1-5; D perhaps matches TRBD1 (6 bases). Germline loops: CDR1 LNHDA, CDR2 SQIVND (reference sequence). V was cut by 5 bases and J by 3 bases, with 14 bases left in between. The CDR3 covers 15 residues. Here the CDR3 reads CASSPGYRVNQPQHF. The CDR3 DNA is TGTGCCAGTAGTCCAGGTTACAGGGTCAATCAGCCCCAGCATTTT.

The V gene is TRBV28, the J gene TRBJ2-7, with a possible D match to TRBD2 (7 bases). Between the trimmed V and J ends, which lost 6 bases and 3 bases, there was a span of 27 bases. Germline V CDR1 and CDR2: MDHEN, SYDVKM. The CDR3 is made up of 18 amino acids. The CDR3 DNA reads TGTGCCAGCAGCCTCCCCTTACAAGGGGGGGAGAATGACTACGAGCAGTACTTC. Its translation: CASSLPLQGGENDYEQYF.

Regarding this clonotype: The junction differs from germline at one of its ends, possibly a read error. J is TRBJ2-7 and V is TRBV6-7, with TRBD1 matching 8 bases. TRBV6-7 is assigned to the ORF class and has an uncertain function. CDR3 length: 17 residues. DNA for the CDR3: TGTGCCAGCAGTTCCTTTTCCGGGACAGGAAAGACCTACGAGCGGTACTTC. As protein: CASSSFSGTGKTYERYF.